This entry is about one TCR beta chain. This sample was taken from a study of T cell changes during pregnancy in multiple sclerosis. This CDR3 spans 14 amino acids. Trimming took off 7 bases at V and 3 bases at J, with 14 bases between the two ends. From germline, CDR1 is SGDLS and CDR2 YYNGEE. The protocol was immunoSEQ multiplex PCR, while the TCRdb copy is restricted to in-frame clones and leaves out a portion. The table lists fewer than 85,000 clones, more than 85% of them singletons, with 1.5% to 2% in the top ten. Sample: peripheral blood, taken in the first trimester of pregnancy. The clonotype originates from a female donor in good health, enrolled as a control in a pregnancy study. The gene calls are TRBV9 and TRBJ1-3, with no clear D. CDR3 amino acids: CASWAHLCGNTIYF. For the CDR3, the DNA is TGTGCCAGCTGGGCGCATCTGTGTGGAAACACCATATATTTT.